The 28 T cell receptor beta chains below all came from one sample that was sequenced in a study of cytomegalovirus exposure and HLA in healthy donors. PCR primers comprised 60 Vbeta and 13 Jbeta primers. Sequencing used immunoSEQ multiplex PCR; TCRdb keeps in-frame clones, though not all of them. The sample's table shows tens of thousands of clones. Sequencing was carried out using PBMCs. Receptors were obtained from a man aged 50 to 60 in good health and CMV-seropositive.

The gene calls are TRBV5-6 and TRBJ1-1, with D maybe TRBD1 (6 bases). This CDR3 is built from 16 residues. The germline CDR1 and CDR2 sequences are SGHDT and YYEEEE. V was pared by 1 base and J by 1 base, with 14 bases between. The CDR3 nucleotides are TGTGCCAGCAGCTTGTGGGTCCAGGGGAGGAACACTGAAGCTTTCTTT. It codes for CASSLWVQGRNTEAFF.

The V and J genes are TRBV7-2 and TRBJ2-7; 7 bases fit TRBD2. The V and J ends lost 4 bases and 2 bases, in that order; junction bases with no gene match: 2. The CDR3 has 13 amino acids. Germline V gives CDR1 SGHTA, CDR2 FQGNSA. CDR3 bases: TGTGCCAGCAGCTGGGCGGGAGCCTACGAGCAGTACTTC. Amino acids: CASSWAGAYEQYF.

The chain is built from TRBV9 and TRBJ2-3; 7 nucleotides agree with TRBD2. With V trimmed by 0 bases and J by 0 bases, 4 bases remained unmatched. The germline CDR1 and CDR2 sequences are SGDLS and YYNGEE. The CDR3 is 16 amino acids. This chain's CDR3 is CASSVAGGRSTDTQYF. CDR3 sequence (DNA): TGTGCCAGCAGCGTAGCGGGAGGTAGGAGCACAGATACGCAGTATTTT. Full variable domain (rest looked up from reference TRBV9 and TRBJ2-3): DSGVTQTPKHLITATGQRVTLRCSPRSGDLSVYWYQQSLDQGLQFLIQYYNGEERAKGNILERFSAQQFPDLHSELNLSSLELGDSALYFCASSVAGGRSTDTQYFGPGTRLTVL.

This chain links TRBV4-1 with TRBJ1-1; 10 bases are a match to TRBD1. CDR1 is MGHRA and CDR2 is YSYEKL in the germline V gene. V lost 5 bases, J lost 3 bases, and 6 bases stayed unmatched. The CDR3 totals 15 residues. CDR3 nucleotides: TGCGCCAGCAGCGGCCGGGACAGGGGTTACACTGAAGCTTTCTTT. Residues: CASSGRDRGYTEAFF.

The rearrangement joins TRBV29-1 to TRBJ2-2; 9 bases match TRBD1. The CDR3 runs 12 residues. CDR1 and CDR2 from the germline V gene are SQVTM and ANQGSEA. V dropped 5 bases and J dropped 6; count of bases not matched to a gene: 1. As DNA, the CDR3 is TGCAGCGTTCGACAGGGGGCCGGGGAGCTGTTTTTT. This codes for CSVRQGAGELFF.

The CDR3 sequence is CATSRAGTGNTEAFF. The CDR3 bases are TGTGCCACCAGCAGAGCCGGCACGGGAAACACTGAAGCTTTCTTT. The V call is TRBV15, the J call TRBJ1-1; D gene unclear. V lost 1 base, J lost 2 bases, and 11 bases lay in between. The CDR3 totals 15 residues. The germline CDR1 and CDR2 sequences are LNHNV and YYDKDF (reference sequence).

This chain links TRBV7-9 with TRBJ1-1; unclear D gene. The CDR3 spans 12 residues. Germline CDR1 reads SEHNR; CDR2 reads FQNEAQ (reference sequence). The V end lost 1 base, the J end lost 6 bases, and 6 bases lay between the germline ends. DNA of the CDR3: TGTGCCAGCAGCTTAGGAGTGGCTGAAGCTTTCTTT. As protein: CASSLGVAEAFF. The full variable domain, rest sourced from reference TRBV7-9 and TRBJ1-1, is DTGVSQNPRHKITKRGQNVTFRCDPISEHNRLYWYRQTLGQGPEFLTYFQNEAQLEKSRLLSDRFSAERPKGSFSTLEIQRTEQGDSAMYLCASSLGVAEAFFGQGTRLTVV.

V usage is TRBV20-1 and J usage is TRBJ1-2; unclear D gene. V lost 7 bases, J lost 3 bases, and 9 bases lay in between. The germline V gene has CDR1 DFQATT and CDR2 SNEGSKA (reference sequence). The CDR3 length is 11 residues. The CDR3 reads CSVSSDYGYTF. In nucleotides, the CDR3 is TGCAGTGTGTCGAGCGACTATGGCTACACCTTC.

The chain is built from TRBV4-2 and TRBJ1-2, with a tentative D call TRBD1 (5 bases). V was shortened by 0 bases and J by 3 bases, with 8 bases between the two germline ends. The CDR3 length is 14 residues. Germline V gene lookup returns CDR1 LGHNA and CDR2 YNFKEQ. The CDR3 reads CASSQEGADYGYTF. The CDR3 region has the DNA TGTGCCAGCAGCCAAGAAGGGGCGGACTATGGCTACACCTTC.

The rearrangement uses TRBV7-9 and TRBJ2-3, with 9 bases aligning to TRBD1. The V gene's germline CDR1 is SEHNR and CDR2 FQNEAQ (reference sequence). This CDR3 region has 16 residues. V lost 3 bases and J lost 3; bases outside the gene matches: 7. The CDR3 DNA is TGTGCCAGCAGCTTCGGACAGGGGAGTTCGACAGATACGCAGTATTTT. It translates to CASSFGQGSSTDTQYF. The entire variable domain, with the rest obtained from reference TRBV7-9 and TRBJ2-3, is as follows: DTGVSQNPRHKITKRGQNVTFRCDPISEHNRLYWYRQTLGQGPEFLTYFQNEAQLEKSRLLSDRFSAERPKGSFSTLEIQRTEQGDSAMYLCASSFGQGSSTDTQYFGPGTRLTVL.

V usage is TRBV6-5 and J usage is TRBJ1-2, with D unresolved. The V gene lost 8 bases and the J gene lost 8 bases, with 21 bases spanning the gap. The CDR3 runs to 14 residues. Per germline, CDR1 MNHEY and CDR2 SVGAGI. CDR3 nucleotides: TGTGCCAGCTCCCAATCAGAGGAGCTCCGAGGCTACACCTTC. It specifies CASSQSEELRGYTF.

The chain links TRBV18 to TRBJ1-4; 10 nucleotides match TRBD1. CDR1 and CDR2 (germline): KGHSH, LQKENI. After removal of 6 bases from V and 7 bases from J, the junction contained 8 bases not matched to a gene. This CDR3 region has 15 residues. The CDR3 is CASSRTTGGLEKLFF. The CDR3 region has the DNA TGTGCCAGCTCCCGTACGACAGGGGGCCTTGAAAAACTGTTTTTT.

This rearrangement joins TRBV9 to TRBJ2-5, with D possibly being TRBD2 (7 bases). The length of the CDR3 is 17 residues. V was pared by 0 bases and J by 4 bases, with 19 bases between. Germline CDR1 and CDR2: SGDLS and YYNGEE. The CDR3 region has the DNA TGTGCCAGCAGCGTAGCGTTTGGGGGGGCAGTTGCAGAGACCCAGTACTTC. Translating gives CASSVAFGGAVAETQYF.

The CDR3 protein is CASSLTLPYNEQFF. In DNA, the CDR3 is TGTGCCAGCAGCTTGACTCTCCCCTACAATGAGCAGTTCTTC. J is TRBJ2-1 and V is TRBV11-3; D gene uncertain. This CDR3 is built from 14 residues. Germline CDR1 and CDR2: SGHNT and YENEEA. Trimming shortened V by 3 bases and J by 2 bases, and 8 bases separated the two germline ends.

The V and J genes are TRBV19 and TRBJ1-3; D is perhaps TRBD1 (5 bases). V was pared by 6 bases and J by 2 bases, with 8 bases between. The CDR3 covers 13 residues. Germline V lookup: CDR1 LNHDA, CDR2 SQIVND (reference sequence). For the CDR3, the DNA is TGTGCCAGTAGAAAGGGGACTGGAAACACCATATATTTT. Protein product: CASRKGTGNTIYF.

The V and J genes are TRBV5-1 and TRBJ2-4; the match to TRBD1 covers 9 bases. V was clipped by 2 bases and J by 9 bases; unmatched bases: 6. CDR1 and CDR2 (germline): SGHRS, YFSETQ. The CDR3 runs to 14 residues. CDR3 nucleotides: TGCGCCAGCAGCTTTTCGACAGGGGGAGGCATTCAGTACTTC. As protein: CASSFSTGGGIQYF. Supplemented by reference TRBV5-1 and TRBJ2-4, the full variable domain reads KAGVTQTPRYLIKTRGQQVTLSCSPISGHRSVSWYQQTPGQGLQFLFEYFSETQRNKGNFPGRFSGRQFSNSRSEMNVSTLELGDSALYLCASSFSTGGGIQYFGAGTRLSVL.

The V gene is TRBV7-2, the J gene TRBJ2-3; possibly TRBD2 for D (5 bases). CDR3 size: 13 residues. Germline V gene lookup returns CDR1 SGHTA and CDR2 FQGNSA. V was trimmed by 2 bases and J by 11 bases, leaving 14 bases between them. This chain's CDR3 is CASSLRNPGEQYF. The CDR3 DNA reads TGTGCCAGCAGCTTAAGGAACCCCGGGGAGCAGTATTTT.

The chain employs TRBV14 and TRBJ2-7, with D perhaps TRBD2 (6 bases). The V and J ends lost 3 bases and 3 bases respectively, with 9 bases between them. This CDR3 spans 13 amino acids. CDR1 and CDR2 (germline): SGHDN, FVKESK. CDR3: CASSHGAGYEQYV. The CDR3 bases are TGTGCCAGCAGCCATGGAGCGGGCTACGAGCAGTACGTC.

The CDR3 sequence is CASDRGSYEQYF. CDR3 DNA sequence: TGTGCCTCCGACAGGGGGTCCTACGAGCAGTACTTC. This chain joins TRBV30 and TRBJ2-7; 9 bases line up with TRBD1. Unmatched junction bases numbered 2, after V lost 7 bases and J lost 1 base. This CDR3 has 12 amino acids. The germline V gene has CDR1 GTSNPN and CDR2 SVGIG (reference sequence).

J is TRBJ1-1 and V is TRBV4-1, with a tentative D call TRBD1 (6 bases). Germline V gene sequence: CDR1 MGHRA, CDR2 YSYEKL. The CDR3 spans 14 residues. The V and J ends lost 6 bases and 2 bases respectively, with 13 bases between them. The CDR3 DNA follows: TGCGCCAGCAGGGGAAGGGGGGGAAACACTGAAGCTTTCTTT. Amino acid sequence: CASRGRGGNTEAFF.

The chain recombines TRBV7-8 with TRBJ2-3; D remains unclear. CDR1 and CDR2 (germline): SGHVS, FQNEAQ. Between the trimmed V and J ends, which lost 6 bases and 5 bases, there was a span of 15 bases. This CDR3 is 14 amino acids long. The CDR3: CASSIPGRGDTQYF. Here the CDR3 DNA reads TGTGCCAGCAGTATACCCGGCCGAGGAGATACGCAGTATTTT.

CDR3 DNA sequence: TGTGCCAGCAGCTTAGGGCAGGGGGACTATGGCTACACCTTC. It codes for CASSLGQGDYGYTF. V gene TRBV11-2 combines with J gene TRBJ1-2; 7 bases are a match to TRBD1. CDR1 is SGHAT and CDR2 is FQNNGV in the germline V gene. V lost 1 base to trimming and J lost 3 bases; unmatched junction nucleotides: 2. This CDR3 is 14 amino acids long.

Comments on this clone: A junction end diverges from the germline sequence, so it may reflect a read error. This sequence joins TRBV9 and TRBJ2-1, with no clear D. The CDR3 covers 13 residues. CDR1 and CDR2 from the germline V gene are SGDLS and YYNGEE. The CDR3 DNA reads TGTGCCAGCAGCCACGACTCCCACAATGAGCAGTTCTTC. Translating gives CASSHDSHNEQFF.

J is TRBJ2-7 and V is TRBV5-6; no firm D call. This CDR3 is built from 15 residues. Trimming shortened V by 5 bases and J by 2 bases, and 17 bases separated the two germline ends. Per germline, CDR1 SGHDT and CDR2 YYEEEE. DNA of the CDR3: TGTGCCAGCAGACCCGGGCCCCATGGGGCCTACGAGCAGTACGTC. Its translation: CASRPGPHGAYEQYV.

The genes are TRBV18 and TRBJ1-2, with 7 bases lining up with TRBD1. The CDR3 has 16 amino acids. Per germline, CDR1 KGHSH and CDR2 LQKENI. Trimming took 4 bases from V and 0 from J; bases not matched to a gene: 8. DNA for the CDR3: TGTGCCAGCTCACTACGAGGGGGCAGAGCTAACTATGGCTACACCTTC. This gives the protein CASSLRGGRANYGYTF.

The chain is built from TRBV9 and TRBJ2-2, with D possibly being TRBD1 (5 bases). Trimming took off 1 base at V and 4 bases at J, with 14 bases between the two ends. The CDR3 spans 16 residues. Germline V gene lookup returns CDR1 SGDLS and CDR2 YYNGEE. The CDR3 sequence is CASSVKAGWSTGELFF. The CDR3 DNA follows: TGTGCCAGCAGCGTAAAGGCAGGGTGGTCCACCGGGGAGCTGTTTTTT.

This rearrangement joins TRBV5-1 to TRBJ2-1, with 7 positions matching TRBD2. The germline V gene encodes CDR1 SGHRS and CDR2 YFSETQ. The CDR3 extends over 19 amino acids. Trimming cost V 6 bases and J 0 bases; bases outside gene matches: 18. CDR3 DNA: TGCGCCAGCATGGCCGTAGGGGCGCGGAGGGAGGGCTCCTACAATGAGCAGTTCTTC. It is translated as CASMAVGARREGSYNEQFF.

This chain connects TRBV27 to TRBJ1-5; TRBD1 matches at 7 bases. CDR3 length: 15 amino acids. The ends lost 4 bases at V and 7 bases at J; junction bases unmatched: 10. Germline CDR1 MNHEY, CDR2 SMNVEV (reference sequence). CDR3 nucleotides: TGTGCCAGCAGTTGGGGCACAGGGGCCGGGCAGCCCCAGCATTTT. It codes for CASSWGTGAGQPQHF.